The text below deals with one TCR beta chain. Study processing details: Researchers report that nucleated cell counts were estimated from reference gene primer amplification. The method was immunoSEQ multiplex PCR; TCRdb's version includes in-frame clones alone and lacks a portion of them. D and trimming were read from the DNA, whereas the V and J calls and clone size are those reported in that table. The sample has 350,000 or so clones, 90% seen once; the top ten hold 6.5%. This sample was taken from a study of blood T cell repertoires in COVID-19. The overall study: Donors in the United States, Italy and Spain gave samples during acute or convalescent COVID-19. T cells, B-cell-depleted T cells, or PBMCs provided the cDNA or gDNA that served as material.

Trimming at V came to 5 bases and at J to 4 bases, leaving 10 bases not matched to a gene. This CDR3 is 16 amino acids long. CDR1 and CDR2 (germline): SGHTA, FQGNSA. The sample taken for sequencing was peripheral blood. The clonotype was recovered from a man in his late teens or twenties with active or convalescent COVID-19. The rearrangement uses TRBV7-2 and TRBJ1-5; TRBD1 aligns across 8 bases. The CDR3 bases are TGTGCCAGCAGCCTACACCCGGGACAGGCAAATCAGCCCCAGCATTTT. Protein product: CASSLHPGQANQPQHF.